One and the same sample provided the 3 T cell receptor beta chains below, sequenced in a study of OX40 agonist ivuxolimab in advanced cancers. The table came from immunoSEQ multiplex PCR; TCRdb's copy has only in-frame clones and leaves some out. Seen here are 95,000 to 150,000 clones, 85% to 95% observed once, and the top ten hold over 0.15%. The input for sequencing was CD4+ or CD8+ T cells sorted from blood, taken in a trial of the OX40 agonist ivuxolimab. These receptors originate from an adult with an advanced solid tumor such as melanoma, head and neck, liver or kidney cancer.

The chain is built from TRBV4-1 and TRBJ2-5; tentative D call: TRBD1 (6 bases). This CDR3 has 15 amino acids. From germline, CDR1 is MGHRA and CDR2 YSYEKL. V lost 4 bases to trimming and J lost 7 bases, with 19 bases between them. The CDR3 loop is CASSLDAQGPGTQYF. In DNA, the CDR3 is TGCGCCAGCAGCCTCGATGCACAGGGTCCTGGGACCCAGTACTTC.

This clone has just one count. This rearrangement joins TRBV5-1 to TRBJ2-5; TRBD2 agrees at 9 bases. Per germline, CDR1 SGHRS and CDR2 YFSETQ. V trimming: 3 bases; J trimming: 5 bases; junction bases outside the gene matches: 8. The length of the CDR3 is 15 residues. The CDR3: CASSSGLAGRETQYF. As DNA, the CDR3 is TGCGCCAGCAGCTCGGGACTAGCAGGCAGGGAGACCCAGTACTTC.

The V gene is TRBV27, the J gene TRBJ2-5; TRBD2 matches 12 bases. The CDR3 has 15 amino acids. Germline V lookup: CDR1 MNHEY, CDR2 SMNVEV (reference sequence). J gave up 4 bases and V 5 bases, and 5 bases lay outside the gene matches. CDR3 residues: CASSTLAGGRETQYF. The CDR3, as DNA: TGTGCCAGCAGTACACTAGCGGGGGGAAGAGAGACCCAGTACTTC.